This T cell receptor (beta chain) was sequenced in a study of blood T cells in healthy people across ages. The table lists this clonotype with a count of one. What it binds is not known. The junction and the germline gene differ at one end; a read error may be behind it. Primers used in a second PCR of about 7 to 12 cycles were a sample-barcoded 5' primer and a J-beta primer mix. Each cDNA molecule received a tag from a template-switch adaptor that had 12 random nucleotides. TCRdb re-called the 5' RACE reads with MiXCR, one entry per CDR3 protein. This table has around 870,000 distinct CDR3 sequences, under 30% appearing once. Study results and limitations: The diversity estimates, figures obtained from one million T cells, were considered underestimates. More naive CD4+ cells and higher diversity marked long-lived donors relative to aged donors.

This TCR was sampled from a woman of 80 years or more in good health. Source material: blood.

The CDR3 coding sequence is TGTGCCGGCAGCTTGCAGGGGTCTAATTCACCCCTCCACTTT. Protein sequence: CAGSLQGSNSPLHF. V gene TRBV5-5 combines with J gene TRBJ1-6, with TRBD1 as a possible D gene (6 bases). The germline gives CDR1 SGHKS, CDR2 YYEKEE (reference sequence). The CDR3 is 14 residues long.